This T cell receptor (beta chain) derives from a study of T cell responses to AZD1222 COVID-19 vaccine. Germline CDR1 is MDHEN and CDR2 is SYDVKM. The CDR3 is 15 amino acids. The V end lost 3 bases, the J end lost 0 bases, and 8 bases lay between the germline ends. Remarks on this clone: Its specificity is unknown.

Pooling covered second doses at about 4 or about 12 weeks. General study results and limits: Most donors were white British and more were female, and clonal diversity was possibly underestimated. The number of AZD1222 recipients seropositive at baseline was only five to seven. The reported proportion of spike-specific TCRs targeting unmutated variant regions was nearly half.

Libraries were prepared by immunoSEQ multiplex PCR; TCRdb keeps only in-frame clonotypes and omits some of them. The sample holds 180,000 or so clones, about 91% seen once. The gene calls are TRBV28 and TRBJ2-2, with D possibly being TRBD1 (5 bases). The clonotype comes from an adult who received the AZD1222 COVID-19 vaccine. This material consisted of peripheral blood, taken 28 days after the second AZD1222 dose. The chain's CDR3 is CASSLAGTNTGELFF. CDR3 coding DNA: TGTGCCAGCAGTTTGGCAGGGACGAACACCGGGGAGCTGTTTTTT.